This T cell receptor (beta chain) was captured by sequencing in a study of cytomegalovirus exposure and HLA in healthy donors. The study ran its PCR with 60 Vbeta and 13 Jbeta primers. Only in-frame clones appear in the TCRdb table, and some are missing; sequencing was by immunoSEQ multiplex PCR. Of around 140,000 clones listed, about 87% were seen once; the top ten hold about 5%. Comment on this clone: Its antigen is unidentified.

Findings and caveats of the study: The investigators catalogued some 160 TCR beta chains as cytomegalovirus-associated.

CDR1 and CDR2 from the germline V gene are SEHNR and FQNEAQ (reference sequence). The junction had 5 bases not matched to a gene; V was cut back by 4 bases and J by 0 bases. CDR3 length: 15 amino acids. The TCR originated in a woman in her 30s in good health and CMV-seronegative. The source material was PBMCs. The gene calls are TRBV7-9 and TRBJ2-7; 8 bases are a match to TRBD1. CDR3 nucleotides: TGTGCCAGCAGCTCGGGACAGGTCCTCTCCTACGAGCAGTACTTC. Protein: CASSSGQVLSYEQYF.